The 25 T cell receptor beta chains presented below share a single source sample, sequenced in a study of human T cells and chemical hapten exposure. TCRdb used MiXCR to reprocess the RACE reads, holding one entry per CDR3 protein. The data contain tens of thousands of distinct CDR3 sequences, 9.5% to 10% of them singletons. Time point given: patch test 2, 6 weeks after DPC sensitization. The treatment denotes: therapeutic diphenylcyclopropenone sensitization with weekly scalp DPC. Sequencing was performed on whole blood, taken in connection with sensitization to the hapten diphenylcyclopropenone (DPC). All receptors come from a woman aged 45 to 65 with alopecia areata. Some clones in this sample may be carry-over from other donors' samples.

This clonotype was seen repeatedly, ten times or more. The chain carries TRBV18 and TRBJ1-6, with 9 positions matching TRBD1. With V trimmed by 6 bases and J by 7 bases, 4 bases remained unmatched. The CDR3 consists of 14 residues. Germline assignment: CDR1 KGHSH and CDR2 LQKENI. The CDR3 reads CASSRDRENSPLHF. In DNA form, the CDR3 reads TGTGCCAGCTCCCGGGACAGGGAAAATTCACCCCTCCACTTT.

This clonotype was recorded many times. The rearrangement uses TRBV5-1 and TRBJ1-1; 7 bases are shared with TRBD1. The length of the CDR3 is 16 residues. The germline gives CDR1 SGHRS, CDR2 YFSETQ. Unmatched junction bases numbered 8, after V lost 2 bases and J lost 1 base. Here the CDR3 DNA reads TGCGCCAGCAGCTTCAACCCGACAGGGCGGAACACTGAAGCTTTCTTT. It encodes CASSFNPTGRNTEAFF. The full variable domain, rest sourced from reference TRBV5-1 and TRBJ1-1, is KAGVTQTPRYLIKTRGQQVTLSCSPISGHRSVSWYQQTPGQGLQFLFEYFSETQRNKGNFPGRFSGRQFSNSRSEMNVSTLELGDSALYLCASSFNPTGRNTEAFFGQGTRLTVV.

The J gene is TRBJ1-4, the V gene TRBV7-2; D is ambiguous. V lost 1 base to trimming and J lost 7 bases, with 7 bases between them. The CDR3 extends over 13 amino acids. Germline loops: CDR1 SGHTA, CDR2 FQGNSA. The CDR3 sequence is CASSLDVSEKLFF. CDR3 sequence (DNA): TGTGCCAGCAGCTTAGACGTCAGTGAAAAACTGTTTTTT.

This clonotype occurred a few times. The rearrangement links TRBV7-9 to TRBJ2-7; D perhaps matches TRBD1 (6 bases). CDR1 is SEHNR, CDR2 FQNEAQ, per germline (reference sequence). V lost 5 bases, J lost 6 bases, and 17 bases lay in between. The CDR3 spans 14 residues. The CDR3 protein is CASSRETGGGEQYF. DNA of the CDR3: TGTGCCAGCAGCCGAGAGACAGGAGGTGGCGAGCAGTACTTC.

The chain uses TRBV27 and TRBJ1-1, with TRBD1 as a possible D gene (6 bases). Trimming stripped 6 bases from V and 4 bases from J, with 12 bases between. This CDR3 is built from 13 residues. CDR1 and CDR2 from the germline V gene are MNHEY and SMNVEV (reference sequence). Here the CDR3 DNA reads TGTGCCAGCAGAACAGGGCTCGGCACTGAAGCTTTCTTT. This sequence encodes CASRTGLGTEAFF.

This clonotype was seen repeatedly, ten times or more. This chain connects TRBV2 to TRBJ1-4; no clear D gene. V lost 4 bases to trimming and J lost 5 bases, with 11 bases between them. The CDR3 covers 14 residues. From germline, CDR1 is SNHLY and CDR2 FYNNEI. CDR3 residues: CASSGLAFNEKLFF. CDR3 sequence (DNA): TGTGCCAGCAGTGGTTTAGCCTTCAATGAAAAACTGTTTTTT.

This clonotype has a count of ten or more. The V and J genes are TRBV7-2 and TRBJ1-1; the D is unclear. Germline-derived CDR1 and CDR2 are SGHTA and FQGNSA. The CDR3 covers 13 residues. V was pared by 1 base and J by 4 bases, with 7 bases between. The CDR3 here is CASSLVSSTEAFF. In DNA form, the CDR3 reads TGTGCCAGCAGCTTAGTCTCAAGCACTGAAGCTTTCTTT. Complete variable domain (other parts from reference TRBV7-2 and TRBJ1-1): GAGVSQSPSNKVTEKGKDVELRCDPISGHTALYWYRQSLGQGLEFLIYFQGNSAPDKSGLPSDRFSAERTGGSVSTLTIQRTQQEDSAVYLCASSLVSSTEAFFGQGTRLTVV.

This clonotype was seen a few times. The chain links TRBV5-1 to TRBJ2-1; 7 bases agree with TRBD1. The CDR3 is made up of 16 amino acids. Trimming at V came to 4 bases and at J to 0 bases, leaving 7 bases not matched to a gene. CDR1 and CDR2 (germline): SGHRS, YFSETQ. The CDR3 bases are TGCGCCAGCAGCCAACAGGGGCTCAGCTCCTACAATGAGCAGTTCTTC. Residues: CASSQQGLSSYNEQFF. The full variable domain, with the rest looked up from reference TRBV5-1 and TRBJ2-1, is KAGVTQTPRYLIKTRGQQVTLSCSPISGHRSVSWYQQTPGQGLQFLFEYFSETQRNKGNFPGRFSGRQFSNSRSEMNVSTLELGDSALYLCASSQQGLSSYNEQFFGPGTRLTVL.

This clonotype was observed a few times. The chain links TRBV5-4 to TRBJ2-3, with a weak D call TRBD2 (5 bases). Germline lookup yields CDR1 SGHNT and CDR2 YYREEE (reference sequence). Trimming removed 4 bases from V and 2 bases from J, with 11 bases in between. This CDR3 comprises 14 residues. As DNA, the CDR3 is TGTGCCAGCAGCCCACGACTAATCACAGATACGCAGTATTTT. It codes for CASSPRLITDTQYF.

This clonotype was counted ten times or more. The chain joins TRBV5-1 to TRBJ1-1, with 8 bases fitting TRBD1. The V gene's germline CDR1 is SGHRS and CDR2 YFSETQ. The CDR3 is 15 residues long. With 4 bases clipped from V and 2 bases from J, the junction kept 7 bases outside the gene matches. The CDR3 region has the DNA TGCGCCAGCAGCGGCAGGGGGCGAGGAAACACTGAAGCTTTCTTT. This codes for CASSGRGRGNTEAFF.

This clonotype was seen a handful of times. V gene TRBV10-3 combines with J gene TRBJ2-5; 8 positions match TRBD1. With 10 bases clipped from V and 3 bases from J, the junction kept 4 bases outside the gene matches. The CDR3 is 12 residues long. Looked up from germline, CDR1 is ENHRY and CDR2 is SYGVKD. The CDR3 DNA is TGTGCCACCGGACAGGGAGAAGAGACCCAGTACTTC. This codes for CATGQGEETQYF.

The chain links TRBV29-1 to TRBJ2-1, with 11 bases aligning to TRBD2. Germline CDR1 reads SQVTM; CDR2 reads ANQGSEA. The V and J ends lost 7 bases and 9 bases, in that order; junction bases with no gene match: 11. CDR3 size: 14 residues. CDR3 residues: CSAIAGGPRGEQFF. In DNA, the CDR3 is TGCAGCGCTATAGCGGGAGGGCCTCGGGGTGAGCAGTTCTTC.

The V call is TRBV10-3, the J call TRBJ2-7; 10 bases align to TRBD2. Trimming took 2 bases from V and 0 from J; bases not matched to a gene: 1. Germline CDR1 and CDR2: ENHRY and SYGVKD. The CDR3 covers 15 residues. DNA for the CDR3: TGTGCCATCAGTGAGGGACTAGCGGCCTCCTACGAGCAGTACTTC. Its protein product is CAISEGLAASYEQYF.

The chain carries TRBV29-1 and TRBJ2-6; D is uncertain. V lost 7 bases to trimming and J lost 2 bases, with 9 bases between them. The CDR3 is 13 amino acids. Germline V gives CDR1 SQVTM, CDR2 ANQGSEA. In nucleotides, the CDR3 is TGCAGCGCTTTGGCCCCTGGGGCCAACGTCCTGACTTTC. This sequence encodes CSALAPGANVLTF.

The chain combines TRBV7-8 with TRBJ1-5; maybe TRBD1 (6 bases). The CDR3 runs 16 residues. Trimming stripped 4 bases from V and 2 bases from J, with 15 bases between. Germline CDR1 is SGHVS and CDR2 is FQNEAQ. The CDR3 loop is CASSSRRDTGNQPQHF. CDR3 DNA: TGTGCCAGCAGCTCCCGCCGGGACACCGGCAATCAGCCCCAGCATTTT.

With respect to this clonotype: The final CDR3 position lacks the conserved phenylalanine or tryptophan, pointing to a likely read error. The V and J genes are TRBV7-9 and TRBJ2-3; D is possibly TRBD1 (5 bases). The CDR3 has 15 residues. Germline V gene lookup returns CDR1 SEHNR and CDR2 FQNEAQ (reference sequence). The V and J ends lost 3 bases and 1 base respectively, with 11 bases between them. The CDR3 protein is CASSFEQVGTDTQYL. The CDR3 DNA follows: TGTGCCAGCAGCTTCGAACAGGTCGGCACAGATACGCAGTATTTA.

This clonotype showed up just a few times. The V gene is TRBV4-3, the J gene TRBJ1-4; a possible D gene is TRBD1 (6 bases). V shed 3 bases and J shed 13 bases, with 27 bases lying between them. The germline V gene encodes CDR1 LGHNA and CDR2 YSLEER. The CDR3 extends over 17 amino acids. CDR3 amino acids: CASSHPAVGQKRVRLFF. The CDR3 coding sequence is TGCGCCAGCAGCCATCCCGCCGTTGGACAGAAAAGGGTTCGACTGTTTTTT.

In its sample, this clonotype was seen a few times. The genes are TRBV28 and TRBJ2-5; the match to TRBD1 covers 7 bases. Trimming took 2 bases from V and 2 from J; bases not matched to a gene: 2. The length of the CDR3 is 14 residues. Germline values: CDR1 MDHEN, CDR2 SYDVKM. The CDR3 DNA reads as TGTGCCAGCAGTTTACCACAGGGGCAAGAGACCCAGTACTTC. Its protein product is CASSLPQGQETQYF.

Ten or more counts support this clonotype. This chain connects TRBV28 to TRBJ2-7; D is unresolved. The CDR3 has 14 residues. Trimming removed 5 bases at V and 3 bases at J, with 14 bases between. Germline loops: CDR1 MDHEN, CDR2 SYDVKM. The chain's CDR3 is CASSEPRQDYEQYF. CDR3 nucleotide sequence: TGTGCCAGCAGTGAACCAAGGCAGGACTACGAGCAGTACTTC.

This clonotype was recorded many times. The chain employs TRBV5-1 and TRBJ2-7; D possibly corresponds to TRBD1 (6 bases). Germline values: CDR1 SGHRS, CDR2 YFSETQ. This CDR3 is built from 11 residues. Trimming removed 3 bases from V and 11 bases from J, with 12 bases in between. The CDR3 sequence is CASSSQGVKYF. The CDR3 nucleotides are TGCGCCAGCAGCTCACAGGGTGTGAAGTACTTC.

This clonotype occurred many times. The rearrangement uses TRBV11-2 and TRBJ1-3; 7 nucleotides line up with TRBD1. Germline V CDR1 and CDR2: SGHAT, FQNNGV. V gave up 5 bases and J gave up 12 bases; unmatched junction bases: 19. CDR3 size: 16 residues. As DNA, the CDR3 is TGTGCCAGCAGCCACTCCGACAGGGCGGTATCTGGAATCATATATTTT. This codes for CASSHSDRAVSGIIYF.

V gene TRBV9 combines with J gene TRBJ2-6; 7 nucleotides align to TRBD1. The CDR3 contains 17 residues. Germline-derived CDR1 and CDR2 are SGDLS and YYNGEE. V trimming: 0 bases; J trimming: 4 bases; junction bases outside the gene matches: 7. DNA for the CDR3: TGTGCCAGCAGCGTAGAGAGCAGGGGGTACGGGGCCAACGTCCTGACTTTC. Translating it yields CASSVESRGYGANVLTF. The full variable domain, with the rest looked up from reference TRBV9 and TRBJ2-6, is DSGVTQTPKHLITATGQRVTLRCSPRSGDLSVYWYQQSLDQGLQFLIQYYNGEERAKGNILERFSAQQFPDLHSELNLSSLELGDSALYFCASSVESRGYGANVLTFGAGSRLTVL.

This clonotype was seen only a few times. The chain couples TRBV4-2 to TRBJ1-4, with 9 bases that match TRBD1. The V gene end was trimmed by 4 bases and the J gene end by 5 bases; junction bases not matched to a gene: 5. The CDR3 length is 15 residues. Germline CDR1 LGHNA, CDR2 YNFKEQ. The CDR3 is CASSRQGEPNEKLFF. DNA for the CDR3: TGTGCCAGCAGCCGACAGGGGGAACCAAATGAAAAACTGTTTTTT.

This clonotype was counted many times. This chain joins TRBV12-3 or TRBV12-4 and TRBJ1-5; 8 positions match TRBD1. Losses at the gene ends were 2 bases for V and 1 base for J; bases not matched to a gene: 4. This CDR3 spans 16 amino acids. CDR3 nucleotides: TGTGCCAGCAGTTTACTCCCAGGGGGCAGCAATCAGCCCCAGCATTTT. Protein: CASSLLPGGSNQPQHF.

This clonotype was seen more than once but under ten times. The rearrangement links TRBV2 to TRBJ2-7, with 7 bases identical to TRBD1. Germline V gene lookup returns CDR1 SNHLY and CDR2 FYNNEI. Trimming removed 5 bases from V and 0 bases from J; junction bases left unmatched: 7. CDR3 size: 15 residues. CDR3 sequence (DNA): TGTGCCAGCAGTAGACAGGGAACCTCCTCCTACGAGCAGTACTTC. This gives the protein CASSRQGTSSYEQYF. The full variable domain, its missing parts supplied by reference TRBV2 and TRBJ2-7, is EPEVTQTPSHQVTQMGQEVILRCVPISNHLYFYWYRQILGQKVEFLVSFYNNEISEKSEIFDDQFSVERPDGSNFTLKIRSTKLEDSAMYFCASSRQGTSSYEQYFGPGTRLTVT.